These T cell receptor beta chains were read from a single sample in a study of blood T cell repertoires in COVID-19. The protocol was immunoSEQ multiplex PCR, while the TCRdb copy is restricted to in-frame clones and leaves out a portion. The sample includes 150,000 or so clones, roughly nine tenths seen only once; the top ten take roughly 13%. The sample was peripheral blood. The receptors were gathered from a man younger than 35 with COVID-19, enrolled during active disease. Each CDR3 is given with its conserved first and last residue. D genes are given only for firm matches. For some rows the clone size is stated as once, few or many, or as a class when expanded; others skip it.

.	TRBV19	.	TRBJ2-1	CASSTNPRLAPYYNEQFF	TGTGCCAGTAGTACCAACCCGAGACTGGCTCCTTATTACAATGAGCAGTTCTTC
TRBD1	TRBV2	.	TRBJ2-7	CASSVGQGASYEQYF	TGTGCCAGCAGTGTGGGACAGGGGGCCTCCTACGAGCAGTACTTC
.	TRBV10-1	few	TRBJ1-2	CATLLGQGNYGYTF	TGCGCCACTCTATTGGGGCAGGGAAACTATGGCTACACCTTC
TRBD1	TRBV6-5	once	TRBJ2-1	CASTWTGGSFEQFF	TGTGCCAGCACATGGACAGGGGGGTCATTTGAGCAGTTCTTC
.	TRBV9	.	TRBJ2-2	CASSETVRDTGELFF	TGTGCCAGCAGCGAAACCGTCAGGGATACCGGGGAGCTGTTTTTT
.	TRBV14	.	TRBJ1-6	CASSLLGGANSPLHF	TGTGCCAGCAGCCTCCTCGGGGGGGCTAATTCACCCCTCCACTTT
.	TRBV30	.	TRBJ2-1	CAWSAGMGANEQFF	TGTGCCTGGAGTGCGGGGATGGGGGCCAATGAGCAGTTCTTC
TRBD2	TRBV7-8	.	TRBJ2-7	CASDSGTHEQYF	TGTGCCAGCGATAGCGGGACCCACGAGCAGTACTTC
.	TRBV30	.	TRBJ1-2	CAWIGFYGYTF	TGTGCCTGGATCGGGTTCTATGGCTACACCTTC
TRBD1	TRBV29-1	.	TRBJ2-7	CSVEEDRGYEQYF	TGCAGCGTTGAGGAGGACAGGGGATACGAGCAGTACTTC
.	TRBV4-3	.	TRBJ2-7	CASSQDSRGYAYEQYF	TGCGCCAGCAGCCAAGATTCCAGAGGGTATGCGTACGAGCAGTACTTC
.	TRBV10-3	.	TRBJ2-6	CAISESLGDFGANVLTF	TGTGCCATCAGTGAGTCTTTAGGGGACTTTGGGGCCAACGTCCTGACTTTC
TRBD2	TRBV7-9	.	TRBJ2-1	CASGVPGGVNEQFF	TGTGCCAGCGGCGTCCCCGGGGGGGTCAATGAGCAGTTCTTC
TRBD2	TRBV7-7	once	TRBJ2-1	CASSPLGLAGGNEQFF	TGTGCCAGCAGCCCCTTGGGACTAGCGGGAGGGAATGAGCAGTTCTTC
TRBD1	TRBV5-4	.	TRBJ1-5	CASSPGGNQPQHF	TGTGCCAGCAGCCCAGGGGGGAATCAGCCCCAGCATTTT
.	TRBV5-1	.	TRBJ2-7	CASSPGVRRWDHEQYF	TGCGCCAGCAGCCCAGGGGTGCGGCGATGGGACCACGAGCAGTACTTC
TRBD1	TRBV6-1	many	TRBJ1-4	CASSEGTGVEKLFF	TGTGCCAGCAGTGAAGGGACAGGGGTTGAAAAACTGTTTTTT
.	TRBV11-2	.	TRBJ2-3	CASSLEVRGTDTQYF	TGTGCCAGCAGCTTAGAGGTCAGGGGAACAGATACGCAGTATTTT
.	TRBV5-1	.	TRBJ1-4	CASSLGGTTEKLLF	TGCGCCAGCAGCTTGGGGGGGACTACGGAAAAACTGCTTTTT
TRBD2	TRBV6-5	.	TRBJ2-1	CASMGAGGLNEQFF	TGTGCCAGCATGGGCGCGGGAGGGCTCAATGAGCAGTTCTTC
.	TRBV9	.	TRBJ2-2	CASSAQGGTVANTGELFF	TGTGCCAGCAGCGCCCAAGGCGGGACAGTCGCGAACACCGGGGAGCTGTTTTTT
.	TRBV4-3	.	TRBJ1-5	CASSKTYSNQPQHF	TGCGCCAGCAGCAAGACTTATAGCAATCAGCCCCAGCATTTT
TRBD2	TRBV19	.	TRBJ2-1	CASSIVSGAYNEQFF	TGTGCCAGTAGTATAGTTAGCGGGGCTTATAATGAGCAGTTCTTC
TRBD1	TRBV5-1	.	TRBJ2-7	CASSALTGGGYEQYF	TGCGCCAGCAGCGCCCTGACAGGGGGTGGATACGAGCAGTACTTC
TRBD1	TRBV7-2	.	TRBJ1-5	CASSLTGGSNQPQHF	TGTGCCAGCAGCTTGACAGGGGGAAGCAATCAGCCCCAGCATTTT